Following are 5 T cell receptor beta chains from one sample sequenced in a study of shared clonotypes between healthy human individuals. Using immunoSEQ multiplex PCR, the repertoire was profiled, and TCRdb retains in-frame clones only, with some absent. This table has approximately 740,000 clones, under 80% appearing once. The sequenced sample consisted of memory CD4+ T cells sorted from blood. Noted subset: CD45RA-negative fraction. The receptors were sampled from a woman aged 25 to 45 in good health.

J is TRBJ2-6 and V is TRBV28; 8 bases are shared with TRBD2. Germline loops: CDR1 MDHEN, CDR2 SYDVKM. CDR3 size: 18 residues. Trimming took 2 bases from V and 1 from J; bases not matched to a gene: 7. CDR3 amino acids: CASSLSLGTRSGANVLTF. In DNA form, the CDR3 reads TGTGCCAGCAGTTTAAGTCTGGGGACTAGATCTGGGGCCAACGTCCTGACTTTC.

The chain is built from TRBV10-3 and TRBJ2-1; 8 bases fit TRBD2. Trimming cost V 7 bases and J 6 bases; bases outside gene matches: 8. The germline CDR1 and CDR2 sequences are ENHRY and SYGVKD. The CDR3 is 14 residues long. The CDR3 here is CAITTSGDTNEQFF. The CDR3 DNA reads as TGTGCCATCACCACTAGCGGAGACACCAATGAGCAGTTCTTC.

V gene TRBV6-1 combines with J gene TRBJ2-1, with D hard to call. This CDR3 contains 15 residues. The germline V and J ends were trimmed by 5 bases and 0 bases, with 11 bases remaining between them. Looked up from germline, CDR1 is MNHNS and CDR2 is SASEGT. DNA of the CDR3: TGTGCCAGCAGTATCGTTTTGAGCTCCTACAATGAGCAGTTCTTC. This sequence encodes CASSIVLSSYNEQFF.

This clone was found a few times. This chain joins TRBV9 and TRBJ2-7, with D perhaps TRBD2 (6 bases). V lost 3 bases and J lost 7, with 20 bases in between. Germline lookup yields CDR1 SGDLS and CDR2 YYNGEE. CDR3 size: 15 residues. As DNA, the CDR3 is TGTGCCAGCAGCGCGGATGGGCCGGGAGTGTGGGAGCAGTACTTC. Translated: CASSADGPGVWEQYF.

The CDR3 nucleotides read TGTGCCAGCAGTCCAGACAGGGCTGGCAATCAGCCCCAGCATTTT. It codes for CASSPDRAGNQPQHF. The chain recombines TRBV27 with TRBJ1-5, with 7 bases aligning to TRBD1. The CDR3 sequence is 15 residues long. The V and J ends lost 5 bases and 2 bases, in that order; junction bases with no gene match: 6. Germline CDR1 MNHEY, CDR2 SMNVEV (reference sequence).